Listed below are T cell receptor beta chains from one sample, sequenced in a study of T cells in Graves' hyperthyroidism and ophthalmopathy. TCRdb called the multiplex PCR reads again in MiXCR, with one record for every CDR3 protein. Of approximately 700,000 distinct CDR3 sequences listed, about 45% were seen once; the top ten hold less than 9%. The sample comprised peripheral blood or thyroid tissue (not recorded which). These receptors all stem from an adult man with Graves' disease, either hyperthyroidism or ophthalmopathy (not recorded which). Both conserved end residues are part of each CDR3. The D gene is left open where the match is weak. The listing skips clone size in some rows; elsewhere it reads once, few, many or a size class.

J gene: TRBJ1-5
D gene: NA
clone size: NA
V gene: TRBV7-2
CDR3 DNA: TGTGCCAGCAGCCCCGACAGAATTGATCAGCCCCAGCATTTT
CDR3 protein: CASSPDRIDQPQHF

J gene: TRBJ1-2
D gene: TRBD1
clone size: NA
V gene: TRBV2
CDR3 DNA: TGTGCCAGCCTTGGACAGGGGCATGGCTACACCTTC
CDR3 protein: CASLGQGHGYTF

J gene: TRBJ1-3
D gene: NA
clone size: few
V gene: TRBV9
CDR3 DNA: TGTGCCAGCAGCGTAGAAGTCTCCCCGGGACCTACTGGAAACACCATATATTTT
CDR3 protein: CASSVEVSPGPTGNTIYF

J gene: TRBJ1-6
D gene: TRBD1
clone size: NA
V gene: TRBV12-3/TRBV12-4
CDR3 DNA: TGTGCCAGCAGTTTAGCGACAGGGGGGGCTTCACCCCTCCACTTT
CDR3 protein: CASSLATGGASPLHF

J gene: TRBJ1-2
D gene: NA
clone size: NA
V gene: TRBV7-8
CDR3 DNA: TGTGCCAGCAGCTTTTCAGGGTCTGGTGGCTACACCTTC
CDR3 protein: CASSFSGSGGYTF

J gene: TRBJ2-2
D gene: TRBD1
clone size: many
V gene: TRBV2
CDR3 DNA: TGTGCCAGCAGCTACGACAGGGTGGGCACCGGGGAGCTGTTTTTT
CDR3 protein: CASSYDRVGTGELFF

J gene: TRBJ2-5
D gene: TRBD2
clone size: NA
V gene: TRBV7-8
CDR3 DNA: TGTGCCAGCAGCGCCCACACAGCGGGGGGCCAAGAGACCCAGTACTTC
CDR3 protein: CASSAHTAGGQETQYF

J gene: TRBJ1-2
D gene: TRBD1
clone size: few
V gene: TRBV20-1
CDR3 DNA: TGCAGTGCTACCATAACCGGGACAGATTATGGCTACACCTTC
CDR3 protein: CSATITGTDYGYTF

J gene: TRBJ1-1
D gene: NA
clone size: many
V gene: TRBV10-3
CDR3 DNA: TGTGCCACCCTTCTGGAGAACACTGAAGCTTTCTTT
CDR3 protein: CATLLENTEAFF

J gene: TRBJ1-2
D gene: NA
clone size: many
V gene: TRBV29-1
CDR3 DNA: TGCAGCGCAAGAGAAAATGGCTACACCTTC
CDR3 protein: CSARENGYTF

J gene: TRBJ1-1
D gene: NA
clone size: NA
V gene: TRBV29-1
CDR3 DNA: TGCAGCTCACTGGACAACACTGAAGCTTTCTTT
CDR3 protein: CSSLDNTEAFF

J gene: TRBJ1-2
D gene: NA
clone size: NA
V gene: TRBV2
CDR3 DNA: TGCGCCAGCAGCCAAGAGATGAGGGGCATTAACTATGGCTACACCTTC
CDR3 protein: CASSQEMRGINYGYTF

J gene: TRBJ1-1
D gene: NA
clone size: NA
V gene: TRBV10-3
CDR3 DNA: TGTGCCATCAGTGACGGGGCCTACACTGAAGCTTTCTTT
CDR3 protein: CAISDGAYTEAFF

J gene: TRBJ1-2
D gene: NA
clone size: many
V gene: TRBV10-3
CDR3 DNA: TGTGCCATCAGTTCCCCGGGGGCACAAGGCTACACCTTC
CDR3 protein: CAISSPGAQGYTF

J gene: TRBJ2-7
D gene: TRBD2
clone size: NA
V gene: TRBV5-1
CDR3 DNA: TGCGCCAGCAGATCGGGGGAGGGGTACGAGCAGTACTTC
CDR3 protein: CASRSGEGYEQYF

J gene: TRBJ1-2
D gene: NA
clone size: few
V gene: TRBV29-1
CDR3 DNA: TGCAGCGTTGAAATCCAGGGGCTGAACTATGGCTACACCTTC
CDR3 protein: CSVEIQGLNYGYTF